This entry is about one T cell receptor beta chain. In germline, CDR1 is WSHSY, CDR2 SAAADI. V lost 3 bases to trimming and J lost 1 base, with 11 bases between them. CDR3 length: 15 amino acids. This entry is derived from a study of blood T cell repertoires in COVID-19. The repertoire was sequenced with immunoSEQ multiplex PCR; TCRdb's copy has only in-frame clones and lacks some. The table shows about 39,000 clones, with around 85% occurring only once. The sequencing input was peripheral blood. The V gene is TRBV10-2, the J gene TRBJ2-3; possibly TRBD2 for D (6 bases). This TCR was recovered from a man in his 60s with acute or convalescent COVID-19. The CDR3 nucleotides read TGCGCCAGCAGTGATTTAGCGGCAGGCACAGATACGCAGTATTTT. Its protein product is CASSDLAAGTDTQYF.